A selection of T cell receptor beta chains follows, all from one sample in a study of early T cells in non-severe SARS-CoV-2 infection. TCRdb redid the calling of the 5' RACE reads with MiXCR, one entry per CDR3 protein. The table records around 40,000 distinct CDR3 sequences, approximately 6.6% of them present only once. Material: whole blood, obtained at baseline. The receptors come from an adult who was a healthcare worker with PCR-confirmed SARS-CoV-2 infection or an uninfected control (not recorded which). Both conserved end residues are part of each CDR3.

V gene: TRBV6-2/TRBV6-3; J gene: TRBJ2-1; CDR3 protein: CASRLTSGSIGEQFF
V gene: TRBV15; J gene: TRBJ2-7; CDR3 protein: CATSRGQGLRKDEQYF
V gene: TRBV20-1; J gene: TRBJ2-3; CDR3 protein: CSQREALGTDTQYF
V gene: TRBV6-5; J gene: TRBJ1-3; CDR3 protein: CASSTGQRSGNTIYF
V gene: TRBV7-3; J gene: TRBJ2-3; CDR3 protein: CASSPGLAGGSDTQYF
V gene: TRBV7-6; J gene: TRBJ1-3; CDR3 protein: CASSLSRGGNTIYF
V gene: TRBV10-3; J gene: TRBJ2-3; CDR3 protein: CAINGDYADTQYF
V gene: TRBV7-7; J gene: TRBJ2-3; CDR3 protein: CASSLEIGGTQYF
V gene: TRBV6-7; J gene: TRBJ2-4; CDR3 protein: CASTRIELAKNIQYF
V gene: TRBV29-1; J gene: TRBJ2-7; CDR3 protein: CSVEHLYEQYF
V gene: TRBV11-2; J gene: TRBJ2-1; CDR3 protein: CASSSLKGTGREFSRNEQFF
V gene: TRBV30; J gene: TRBJ2-7; CDR3 protein: CAWSRDPYEQYF
V gene: TRBV7-9; J gene: TRBJ1-1; CDR3 protein: CASSLQQGNTEAFF
V gene: TRBV28; J gene: TRBJ2-7; CDR3 protein: CASSWTGQTYEQYF
V gene: TRBV6-5; J gene: TRBJ2-2; CDR3 protein: CASSYGGRATGELFF
V gene: TRBV28; J gene: TRBJ1-1; CDR3 protein: CASERRNTEAFF
V gene: TRBV20-1; J gene: TRBJ2-1; CDR3 protein: CSAVGRLAGSSYNEQFF